This TCR beta chain was sequenced during a study of blood T cell repertoires in COVID-19. Study at large: Acute and convalescent COVID-19 samples came from the United States, Italy and Spain. T cells, B-cell-depleted T cells, or PBMCs supplied cDNA or gDNA.

Original handling: The assay estimated nucleated cells by amplifying reference gene primers. Profiled with immunoSEQ multiplex PCR; TCRdb holds only in-frame clones, not every one. V, J and clone size are taken as reported in that table, and D and trimming were inferred from the DNA itself. The sample contains tens of thousands of clones, roughly 80% of which appear only once. Germline CDR1 SGHTA, CDR2 FQGNSA. The CDR3 totals 17 residues. The V end lost 5 bases, the J end lost 0 bases, and 16 bases lay between the germline ends. The sequencing input was peripheral blood. The chain employs TRBV7-2 and TRBJ2-2; tentative D call: TRBD1 (6 bases). The sequence derives from a human donor in a cohort sampled during active COVID-19. As DNA, the CDR3 is TGTGCCAGCAGCCCCAATCTAGGGGGTTCGAACACCGGGGAGCTGTTTTTT. Translation gives CASSPNLGGSNTGELFF.